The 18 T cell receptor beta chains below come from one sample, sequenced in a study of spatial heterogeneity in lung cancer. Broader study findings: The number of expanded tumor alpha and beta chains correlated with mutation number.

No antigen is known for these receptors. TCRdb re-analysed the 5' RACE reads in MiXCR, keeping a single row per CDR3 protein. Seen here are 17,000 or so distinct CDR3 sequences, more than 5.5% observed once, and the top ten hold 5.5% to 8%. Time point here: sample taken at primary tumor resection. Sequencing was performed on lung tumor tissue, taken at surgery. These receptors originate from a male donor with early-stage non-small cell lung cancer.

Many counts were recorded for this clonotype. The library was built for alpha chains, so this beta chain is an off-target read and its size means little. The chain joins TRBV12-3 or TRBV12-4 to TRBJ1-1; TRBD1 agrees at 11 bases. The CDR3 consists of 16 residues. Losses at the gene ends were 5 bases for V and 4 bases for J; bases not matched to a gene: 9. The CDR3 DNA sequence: TGTGCCAGCAGTCCGGACAGGGGGCCATGGGGCACTGAAGCTTTCTTT. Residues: CASSPDRGPWGTEAFF.

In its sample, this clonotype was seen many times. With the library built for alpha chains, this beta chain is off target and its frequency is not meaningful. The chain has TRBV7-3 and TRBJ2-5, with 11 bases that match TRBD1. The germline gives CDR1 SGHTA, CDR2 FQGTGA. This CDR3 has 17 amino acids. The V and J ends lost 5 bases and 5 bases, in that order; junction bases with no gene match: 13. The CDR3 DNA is TGTGCCAGCAGCCCACATTCCGGGACAGGGGGTAGTGAGACCCAGTACTTC. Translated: CASSPHSGTGGSETQYF.

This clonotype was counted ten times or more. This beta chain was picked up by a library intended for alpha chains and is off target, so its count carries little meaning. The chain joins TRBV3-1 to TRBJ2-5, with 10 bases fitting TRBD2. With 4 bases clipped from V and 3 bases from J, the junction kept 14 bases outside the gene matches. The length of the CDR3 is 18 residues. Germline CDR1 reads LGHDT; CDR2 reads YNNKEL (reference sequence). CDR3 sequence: CASSPPPRRLAGEETQYF. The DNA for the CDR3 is TGTGCCAGCAGCCCACCCCCGAGGCGGCTAGCGGGAGAAGAGACCCAGTACTTC.

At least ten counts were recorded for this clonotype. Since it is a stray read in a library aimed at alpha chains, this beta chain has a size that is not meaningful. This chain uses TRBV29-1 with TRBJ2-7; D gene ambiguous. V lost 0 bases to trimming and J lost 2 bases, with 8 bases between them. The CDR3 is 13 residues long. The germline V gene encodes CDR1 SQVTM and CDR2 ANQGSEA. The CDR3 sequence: CSVEDDGPYEQYF. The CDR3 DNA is TGCAGCGTTGAAGACGACGGACCCTACGAGCAGTACTTC.

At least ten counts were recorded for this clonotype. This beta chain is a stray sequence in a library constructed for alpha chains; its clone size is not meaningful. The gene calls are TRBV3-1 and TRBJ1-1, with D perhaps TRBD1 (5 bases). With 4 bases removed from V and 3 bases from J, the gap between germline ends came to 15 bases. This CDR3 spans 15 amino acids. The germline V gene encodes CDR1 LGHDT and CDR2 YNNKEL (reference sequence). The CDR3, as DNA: TGTGCCAGCAGCCCCCGGGGCCGGCAGGACACTGAAGCTTTCTTT. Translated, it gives CASSPRGRQDTEAFF.

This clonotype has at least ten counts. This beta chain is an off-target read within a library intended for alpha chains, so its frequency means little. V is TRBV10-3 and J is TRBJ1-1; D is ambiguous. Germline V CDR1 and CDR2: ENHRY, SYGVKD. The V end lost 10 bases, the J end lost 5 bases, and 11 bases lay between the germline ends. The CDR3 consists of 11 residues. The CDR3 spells CATAKGTEAFF. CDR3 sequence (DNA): TGTGCCACGGCCAAAGGGACTGAAGCTTTCTTT.

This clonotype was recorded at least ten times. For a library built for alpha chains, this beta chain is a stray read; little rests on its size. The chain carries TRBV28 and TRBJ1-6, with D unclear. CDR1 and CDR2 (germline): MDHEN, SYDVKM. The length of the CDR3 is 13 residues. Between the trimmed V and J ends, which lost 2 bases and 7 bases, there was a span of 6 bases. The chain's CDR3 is CASSLRENSPLHF. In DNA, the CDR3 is TGTGCCAGCAGTTTAAGGGAGAATTCACCCCTCCACTTT.

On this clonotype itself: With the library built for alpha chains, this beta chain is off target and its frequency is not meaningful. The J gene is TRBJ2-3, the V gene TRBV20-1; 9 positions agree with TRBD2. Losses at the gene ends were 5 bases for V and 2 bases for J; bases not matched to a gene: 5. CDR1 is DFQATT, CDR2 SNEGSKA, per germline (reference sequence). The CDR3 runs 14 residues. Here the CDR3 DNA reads TGCAGTGCTTTCAGCGGGGGGCCCACAGATACGCAGTATTTT. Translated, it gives CSAFSGGPTDTQYF.

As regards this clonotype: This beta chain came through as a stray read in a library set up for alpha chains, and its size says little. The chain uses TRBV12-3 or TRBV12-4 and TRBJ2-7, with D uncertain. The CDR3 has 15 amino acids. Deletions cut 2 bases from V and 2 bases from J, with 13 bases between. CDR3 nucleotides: TGTGCCAGCAGTTTAAGTAGGACGCCTGCCTACGAGCAGTACTTC. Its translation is CASSLSRTPAYEQYF.

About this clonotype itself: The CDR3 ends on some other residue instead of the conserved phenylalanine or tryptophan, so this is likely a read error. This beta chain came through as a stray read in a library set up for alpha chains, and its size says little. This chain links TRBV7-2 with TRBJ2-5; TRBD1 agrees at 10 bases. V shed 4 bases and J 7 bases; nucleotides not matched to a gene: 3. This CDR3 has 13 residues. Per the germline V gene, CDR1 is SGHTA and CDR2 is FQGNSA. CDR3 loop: CASSSGQGVTQYL. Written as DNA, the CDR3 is TGTGCCAGCAGCTCCGGACAGGGGGTGACCCAGTACCTC.

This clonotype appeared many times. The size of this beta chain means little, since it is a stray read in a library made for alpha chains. The CDR3: CSANIAGGREAYEQYF. CDR3 DNA sequence: TGCAGTGCCAACATAGCGGGGGGCCGGGAGGCCTACGAGCAGTACTTC. V usage is TRBV20-1 and J usage is TRBJ2-7, with 10 bases aligning to TRBD2. V gave up 6 bases and J gave up 2 bases; unmatched junction bases: 13. CDR1 DFQATT and CDR2 SNEGSKA come from the germline V gene (reference sequence). This CDR3 region has 16 residues.

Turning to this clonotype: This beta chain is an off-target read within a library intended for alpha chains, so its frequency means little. CDR3 DNA: TGTGCCAGCAGCTTAATGCGGGGTAGCTCCTACGAGCAGTACTTC. Amino acids: CASSLMRGSSYEQYF. This chain links TRBV7-3 with TRBJ2-7, with TRBD2 as a possible D gene (6 bases). This CDR3 spans 15 amino acids. The V and J ends lost 1 base and 0 bases respectively, with 10 bases between them. CDR1 and CDR2 (germline): SGHTA, FQGTGA.

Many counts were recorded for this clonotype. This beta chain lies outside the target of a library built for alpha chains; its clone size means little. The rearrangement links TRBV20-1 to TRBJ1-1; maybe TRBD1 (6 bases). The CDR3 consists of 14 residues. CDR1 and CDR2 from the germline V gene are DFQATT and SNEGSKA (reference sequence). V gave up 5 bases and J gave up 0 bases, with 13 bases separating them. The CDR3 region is CSAYRRGMNTEAFF. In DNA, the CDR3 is TGCAGTGCTTACCGCAGGGGTATGAACACTGAAGCTTTCTTT.

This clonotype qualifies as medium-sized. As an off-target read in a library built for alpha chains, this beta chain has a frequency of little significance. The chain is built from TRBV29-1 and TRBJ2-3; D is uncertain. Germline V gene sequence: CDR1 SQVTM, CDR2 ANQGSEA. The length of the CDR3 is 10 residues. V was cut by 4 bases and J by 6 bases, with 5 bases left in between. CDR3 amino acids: CSVVPDTQYF. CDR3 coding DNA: TGCAGCGTTGTACCCGATACGCAGTATTTT.

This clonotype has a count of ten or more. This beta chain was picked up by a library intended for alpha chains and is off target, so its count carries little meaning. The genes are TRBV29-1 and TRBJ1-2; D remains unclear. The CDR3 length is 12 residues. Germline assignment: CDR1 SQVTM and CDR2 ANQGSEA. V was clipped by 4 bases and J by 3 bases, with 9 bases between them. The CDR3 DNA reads TGCAGCGTTGCGGAGGGCGACTATGGCTACACCTTC. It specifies CSVAEGDYGYTF.

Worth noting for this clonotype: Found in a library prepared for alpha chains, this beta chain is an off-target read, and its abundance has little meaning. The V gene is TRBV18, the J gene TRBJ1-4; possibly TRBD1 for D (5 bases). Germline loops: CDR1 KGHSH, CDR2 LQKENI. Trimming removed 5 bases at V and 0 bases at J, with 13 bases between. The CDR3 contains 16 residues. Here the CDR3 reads CASSYRTAATNEKLFF. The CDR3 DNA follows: TGTGCCAGCTCATACAGGACGGCTGCAACTAATGAAAAACTGTTTTTT.

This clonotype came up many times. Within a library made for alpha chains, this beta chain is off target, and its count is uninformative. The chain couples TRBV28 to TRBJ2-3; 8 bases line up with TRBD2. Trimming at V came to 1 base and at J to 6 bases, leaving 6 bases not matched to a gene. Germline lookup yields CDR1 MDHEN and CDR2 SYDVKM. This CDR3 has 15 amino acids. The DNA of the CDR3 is TGTGCCAGCAGTTTATACAGCGGGAGTAGTGATACGCAGTATTTT. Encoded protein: CASSLYSGSSDTQYF.

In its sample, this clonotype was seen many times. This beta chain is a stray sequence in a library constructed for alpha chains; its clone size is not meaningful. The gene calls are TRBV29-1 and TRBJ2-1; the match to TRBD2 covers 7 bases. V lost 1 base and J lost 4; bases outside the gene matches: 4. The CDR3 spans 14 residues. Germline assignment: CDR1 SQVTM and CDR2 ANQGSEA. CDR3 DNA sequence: TGCAGCGTTGAAGCGAGCGGGATGTACAATGAGCAGTTCTTC. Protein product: CSVEASGMYNEQFF.